The clone carrying this T cell receptor beta chain was counted a few times. Its cognate antigen is unknown. This specimen comes from a study of cytomegalovirus exposure and HLA in healthy donors. The CDR3 loop spans 12 amino acids. V was trimmed by 7 bases and J by 1 base, leaving 10 bases between them. In germline, CDR1 is SQVTM, CDR2 ANQGSEA. Broader study findings: Analyzed later, association rates of TCRs varied across HLA loci, with DRB1 most and HLA-C fewest. There were some V segments, including TRBV6-2 and TRBV6-3, excluded as indistinguishable. Researchers counted 150 to 200 TCR beta chains as cytomegalovirus-associated. Earlier findings revealed that most TCR beta V segments proved productive either about 90% or about 30% of the time.

A multiplex PCR was run with 60 Vbeta primers and 13 Jbeta primers. Data came from immunoSEQ multiplex PCR; TCRdb stores just in-frame clones and leaves some out. The table includes roughly 100,000 clones, less than 85% detected once. Sequenced: PBMCs. This clonotype was sampled from a middle-aged man in good health and CMV-seropositive. This chain connects TRBV29-1 to TRBJ1-1; D uncertain. CDR3 sequence: CSAATRNTEAFF. CDR3 bases: TGCAGCGCCGCGACAAGGAACACTGAAGCTTTCTTT.